Below, 29 T cell receptor beta chains from the same sample are listed, as sequenced in a study of blood T cell repertoires in COVID-19. Profiled with immunoSEQ multiplex PCR; TCRdb holds only in-frame clones, not every one. This sample has 250,000 to 350,000 clones; about nine tenths occur once, and the top ten carry roughly 2.9%. The sample taken for sequencing was PBMCs or T cells enriched from blood (not recorded which). Every receptor here comes from a woman aged 50 to 65 who had been exposed to COVID-19.

This rearrangement joins TRBV27 to TRBJ2-3; possibly TRBD2 for D (6 bases). Germline CDR1 and CDR2: MNHEY and SMNVEV (reference sequence). The V gene lost 5 bases and the J gene lost 1 base, with 16 bases spanning the gap. CDR3 length: 16 amino acids. The CDR3 region has the DNA TGTGCCAGCAGTCTACGACTAGGGTTTCGCACAGATACGCAGTATTTT. It encodes CASSLRLGFRTDTQYF.

CDR3 amino acids: CASSIGQPGNTIYF. In nucleotides, the CDR3 is TGTGCCAGCAGCATCGGACAGCCTGGAAACACCATATATTTT. The gene calls are TRBV2 and TRBJ1-3; weak D call: TRBD1 (6 bases). The CDR3 covers 14 residues. In germline, CDR1 is SNHLY, CDR2 FYNNEI. Trimming removed 6 bases at V and 2 bases at J, with 11 bases between.

The chain combines TRBV14 with TRBJ1-6; a weak D match, TRBD1 (6 bases). Germline V gene sequence: CDR1 SGHDN, CDR2 FVKESK. The CDR3 runs to 16 residues. The ends were cut back, 3 bases at V and 3 bases at J, with 12 bases in the middle. The CDR3 bases are TGTGCCAGCAGCCAGCACACAGGGTTCTATAATTCACCCCTCCACTTT. It codes for CASSQHTGFYNSPLHF.

This chain uses TRBV5-1 with TRBJ2-7; 10 bases match TRBD1. CDR1 is SGHRS, CDR2 YFSETQ, per germline. Losses at the gene ends were 5 bases for V and 3 bases for J; bases not matched to a gene: 11. The CDR3 extends over 16 amino acids. CDR3 residues: CASRISGTGEDYEQYF. The CDR3 DNA reads as TGCGCCAGCAGGATTTCGGGGACAGGGGAGGACTACGAGCAGTACTTC.

The CDR3 spells CASSDTGAYEQYF. The CDR3 DNA reads TGTGCCAGCAGCGATACAGGGGCCTACGAGCAGTACTTC. This chain links TRBV6-5 with TRBJ2-7; 7 bases fit TRBD1. The germline V gene has CDR1 MNHEY and CDR2 SVGAGI. V shed 6 bases, J shed 2 bases, and the junction held 4 bases outside the gene matches. CDR3 length equals 13 residues.

The genes are TRBV27 and TRBJ1-2; 9 bases agree with TRBD1. Per germline, CDR1 MNHEY and CDR2 SMNVEV (reference sequence). The V gene end was trimmed by 4 bases and the J gene end by 2 bases; junction bases not matched to a gene: 5. This CDR3 contains 15 residues. The CDR3 loop reads CASSSWTGENYGYTF. CDR3 sequence (DNA): TGTGCCAGCAGTTCCTGGACAGGGGAAAACTATGGCTACACCTTC.

The chain uses TRBV11-2 and TRBJ2-7; weak D call: TRBD1 (5 bases). The V end was cut by 1 base, the J end by 0 bases, with 10 bases between. The length of the CDR3 is 15 residues. Germline V gene data show CDR1 as SGHAT and CDR2 as FQNNGV. CDR3 sequence (DNA): TGTGCCAGCAGCTTAGTGACAGACTTCTCCTACGAGCAGTACTTC. This sequence encodes CASSLVTDFSYEQYF. Filled out from reference TRBV11-2 and TRBJ2-7, the complete variable domain reads EAGVAQSPRYKIIEKRQSVAFWCNPISGHATLYWYQQILGQGPKLLIQFQNNGVVDDSQLPKDRFSAERLKGVDSTLKIQPAKLEDSAVYLCASSLVTDFSYEQYFGPGTRLTVT.

This sequence joins TRBV28 and TRBJ1-3; D is perhaps TRBD1 (5 bases). The germline CDR1 and CDR2 sequences are MDHEN and SYDVKM. The CDR3 consists of 14 residues. Trimming cost V 11 bases and J 0 bases, with 14 bases left between them. CDR3 in amino acids: CAGGLGGSGNTIYF. DNA for the CDR3: TGTGCCGGGGGATTGGGGGGCTCTGGAAACACCATATATTTT.

The chain employs TRBV5-1 and TRBJ2-3; 10 positions agree with TRBD2. Germline CDR1 and CDR2: SGHRS and YFSETQ. CDR3 length: 18 residues. V lost 0 bases, J lost 6 bases, and 13 bases stayed unmatched. The CDR3 here is CASSLAGLAGASGDTQYF. CDR3 in DNA: TGCGCCAGCAGCTTGGCGGGCCTAGCGGGGGCCAGCGGGGATACGCAGTATTTT. Full variable domain (remainder filled in from reference TRBV5-1 and TRBJ2-3): KAGVTQTPRYLIKTRGQQVTLSCSPISGHRSVSWYQQTPGQGLQFLFEYFSETQRNKGNFPGRFSGRQFSNSRSEMNVSTLELGDSALYLCASSLAGLAGASGDTQYFGPGTRLTVL.

The chain carries TRBV6-2 or TRBV6-3 and TRBJ2-2; TRBD2 might be the D (6 bases). There are 14 residues in the CDR3. Germline CDR1 and CDR2: MNHEY and SVGEGT. The germline V and J ends were trimmed by 4 bases and 4 bases, with 10 bases remaining between them. The CDR3 DNA follows: TGTGCCAGCAGTTTCGGAGGGGCCACCGGGGAGCTGTTTTTT. It translates to CASSFGGATGELFF.

This chain links TRBV15 with TRBJ2-1; TRBD1 matches at 7 bases. After removal of 1 base from V and 10 bases from J, the junction contained 4 bases not matched to a gene. Germline CDR1 and CDR2: LNHNV and YYDKDF (reference sequence). The CDR3 is 13 residues long. CDR3 bases: TGTGCCACCAGCAGAGGGGGGACAGAGGAGCAGTTCTTC. This gives the protein CATSRGGTEEQFF.

The chain links TRBV5-1 to TRBJ2-1, with TRBD2 matching 11 bases. The V gene end was trimmed by 2 bases and the J gene end by 8 bases; junction bases not matched to a gene: 9. The V gene's germline CDR1 is SGHRS and CDR2 YFSETQ. The length of the CDR3 is 16 residues. CDR3 nucleotide sequence: TGCGCCAGCAGCTTTCCCCCTCTAGCGGGGGGCCATGAGCAGTTCTTC. The encoded protein is CASSFPPLAGGHEQFF.

This clone has a single count. The chain combines TRBV11-3 with TRBJ2-7, with 12 bases lining up with TRBD2. Germline V gene lookup returns CDR1 SGHNT and CDR2 YENEEA. This CDR3 region has 16 residues. The junction had 6 bases not matched to a gene; V was cut back by 4 bases and J by 2 bases. The CDR3 here is CASSSTSGGLTYEQYF. The CDR3 nucleotides read TGTGCCAGCAGCTCGACTAGCGGGGGACTAACCTACGAGCAGTACTTC.

This clone appeared a few times. The CDR3 is CASSRVGGGDNYGYTF. CDR3 coding DNA: TGTGCCAGCAGCCGCGTTGGTGGGGGCGATAACTATGGCTACACCTTC. V and J are TRBV7-8 and TRBJ1-2, with D perhaps TRBD1 (6 bases). CDR1 and CDR2 (germline): SGHVS, FQNEAQ. CDR3 length: 16 residues. Trimming took 5 bases from V and 1 from J, leaving 17 bases between them.

V and J are TRBV10-3 and TRBJ1-2, with 12 bases lining up with TRBD1. CDR1 and CDR2 (germline): ENHRY, SYGVKD. V lost 4 bases, J lost 2 bases, and 2 bases stayed unmatched. This CDR3 is 15 amino acids long. For the CDR3, the DNA is TGTGCCATCAGTGGAGGGACAGGGGGCAACTATGGCTACACCTTC. Protein sequence: CAISGGTGGNYGYTF.

This clone occurred once. This sequence joins TRBV19 and TRBJ2-3; TRBD2 might be the D (7 bases). CDR3 length: 15 residues. Germline V gives CDR1 LNHDA, CDR2 SQIVND (reference sequence). Trimming removed 0 bases at V and 4 bases at J, with 11 bases between. In DNA, the CDR3 is TGTGCCAGTAGTATAGACGGGGGGCAGGCAGATACGCAGTATTTT. Its protein product is CASSIDGGQADTQYF.

The V gene is TRBV2, the J gene TRBJ1-2; D call uncertain. This CDR3 has 14 residues. V was trimmed by 10 bases and J by 2 bases, leaving 17 bases between them. Germline assignment: CDR1 SNHLY and CDR2 FYNNEI. In nucleotides, the CDR3 is TGTGCCATCAAAACCACGGGTCTGAACTATGGCTACACCTTC. This codes for CAIKTTGLNYGYTF.

The chain joins TRBV5-1 to TRBJ2-5; 8 positions match TRBD2. V lost 4 bases, J lost 5 bases, and 4 bases stayed unmatched. Germline CDR1 SGHRS, CDR2 YFSETQ. This CDR3 region has 13 residues. This CDR3 reads CASSAGRDETQYF. The CDR3 DNA reads TGCGCCAGCAGCGCCGGGAGGGATGAGACCCAGTACTTC.

This clone was seen a single time. V gene TRBV29-1 combines with J gene TRBJ1-5, with D hard to call. V was pared by 8 bases and J by 0 bases, with 14 bases between. CDR1 and CDR2 (germline): SQVTM, ANQGSEA. This CDR3 region has 14 residues. As DNA, the CDR3 is TGCAGCCTGGGAGGGAATTATAGCAATCAGCCCCAGCATTTT. Amino acids: CSLGGNYSNQPQHF. Looking up the rest from reference TRBV29-1 and TRBJ1-5 gives the full variable domain: SAVISQKPSRDICQRGTSLTIQCQVDSQVTMMFWYRQQPGQSLTLIATANQGSEATYESGFVIDKFPISRPNLTFSTLTVSNMSPEDSSIYLCSLGGNYSNQPQHFGDGTRLSIL.

The CDR3 is CASSSWGGTNEQFF. In DNA form, the CDR3 reads TGTGCCAGCAGTTCCTGGGGGGGGACCAATGAGCAGTTCTTC. V and J are TRBV6-5 and TRBJ2-1; 7 bases map to TRBD2. V shed 4 bases and J 6 bases; nucleotides not matched to a gene: 6. CDR1 is MNHEY, CDR2 SVGAGI, per germline. This CDR3 comprises 14 residues.

V gene TRBV6-5 combines with J gene TRBJ2-7; D may be TRBD2 (5 bases). The CDR3 length is 15 residues. V lost 0 bases, J lost 1 base, and 10 bases lay in between. The germline V gene encodes CDR1 MNHEY and CDR2 SVGAGI. The DNA for the CDR3 is TGTGCCAGCAGTTACTCGAGAGAGGGTTCCTACGAGCAGTACTTC. Translation gives CASSYSREGSYEQYF.

This rearrangement joins TRBV7-2 to TRBJ1-1, with a tentative D call TRBD1 (5 bases). Looked up from germline, CDR1 is SGHTA and CDR2 is FQGNSA. The length of the CDR3 is 14 residues. Trimming cost V 1 base and J 10 bases, with 16 bases left between them. In DNA, the CDR3 is TGTGCCAGCAGCTTAGAAAGGGGCGCGTTCTTAGCTTTCTTT. Protein sequence: CASSLERGAFLAFF.

The chain couples TRBV6-5 to TRBJ1-2; D is unclear. The V and J ends lost 0 bases and 4 bases respectively, with 15 bases between them. This CDR3 spans 16 amino acids. The germline V gene encodes CDR1 MNHEY and CDR2 SVGAGI. The CDR3 spells CASSYSGQVMAYGYTF. The CDR3 nucleotides read TGTGCCAGCAGTTACTCTGGGCAGGTCATGGCCTATGGCTACACCTTC.

Here the CDR3 reads CASSVGTGGYNEQFF. The CDR3 DNA is TGTGCCAGCAGCGTAGGGACAGGGGGCTACAATGAGCAGTTCTTC. V is TRBV9 and J is TRBJ2-1, with TRBD1 matching 10 bases. J was trimmed by 3 bases and V by 0 bases; bases with no gene match: 0. Germline V gene data show CDR1 as SGDLS and CDR2 as YYNGEE. This CDR3 region has 15 residues.

The chain employs TRBV7-9 and TRBJ2-3; D is possibly TRBD1 (5 bases). CDR1 is SEHNR, CDR2 FQNEAQ, per germline (reference sequence). The V end was cut by 5 bases, the J end by 2 bases, with 14 bases between. This CDR3 contains 15 residues. The DNA of the CDR3 is TGTGCCAGCAGCGTTACAGGTCTTGCCACAGATACGCAGTATTTT. This translates into CASSVTGLATDTQYF.

In its sample, this clone was seen a few times. V usage is TRBV3-1 (or the pseudogene TRBV3-2) and J usage is TRBJ2-6; 10 nucleotides line up with TRBD1. V gave up 6 bases and J gave up 0 bases; unmatched junction bases: 8. The CDR3 length is 18 residues. Germline V gene data show CDR1 as LGHDT and CDR2 as YNNKEL (reference sequence). This CDR3 is CASSQRDRGLSGANVLTF. CDR3 bases: TGTGCCAGCAGTCAACGGGACAGGGGCCTCTCTGGGGCCAACGTCCTGACTTTC.

The chain carries TRBV3-1 (or the pseudogene TRBV3-2) and TRBJ2-1, with 9 nucleotides matching TRBD1. The germline V gene encodes CDR1 LGHDT and CDR2 YNNKEL (reference sequence). The CDR3 runs to 14 residues. J lost 7 bases, V lost 6 bases, and 7 bases had no gene match. DNA of the CDR3: TGTGCCAGCAGTCGGGACAGGGCGTATAATGAGCAGTTCTTC. Residues: CASSRDRAYNEQFF.

The table lists this clone with many counts. The chain is built from TRBV5-1 and TRBJ2-3; 7 bases are shared with TRBD2. The CDR3 covers 18 residues. The germline CDR1 and CDR2 sequences are SGHRS and YFSETQ. Trimming at V came to 0 bases and at J to 0 bases, leaving 10 bases not matched to a gene. DNA for the CDR3: TGCGCCAGCAGCTTGGTTGGGGGGGACTGGACTAGCACAGATACGCAGTATTTT. This sequence encodes CASSLVGGDWTSTDTQYF.

This sequence joins TRBV6-2 or TRBV6-3 and TRBJ2-1; D is ambiguous. The V gene lost 2 bases and the J gene lost 5 bases, with 4 bases spanning the gap. Germline CDR1 and CDR2: MNHEY and SVGEGT. CDR3 size: 12 residues. The CDR3 spells CASSYEDNEQFF. As DNA, the CDR3 is TGTGCCAGCAGTTACGAGGACAATGAGCAGTTCTTC.